The next 10 T cell receptor beta chains were all read from a single sample in a study of T cells in Graves' hyperthyroidism and ophthalmopathy. Amplification yielded TCR beta CDR3 regions, with RNA transcripts as the source. With the HTBI primer set, the TCR CDR3 went through a first round of RT-PCR. TCRdb fed the multiplex PCR reads into MiXCR, producing one record per CDR3 protein. Of over 450,000 distinct CDR3 sequences in the sample, 17% are singletons; the top ten hold roughly 15%. The specimen sequenced was blood. The receptors were gathered from a young woman with Graves' ophthalmopathy.

This clonotype was seen at least ten times. The J gene is TRBJ1-1, the V gene TRBV5-1; no clear D. The V gene's germline CDR1 is SGHRS and CDR2 YFSETQ. The CDR3 sequence is 15 residues long. Between the trimmed V and J ends, which lost 1 base and 0 bases, there was a span of 10 bases. The CDR3 nucleotides are TGCGCCAGCAGCTTGACCCGAGACCTGAACACTGAAGCTTTCTTT. It translates to CASSLTRDLNTEAFF.

This clonotype was seen more than once but under ten times. V is TRBV11-2 and J is TRBJ1-2, with unresolved D. Trimming cost V 0 bases and J 7 bases, with 9 bases left between them. Germline V CDR1 and CDR2: SGHAT, FQNNGV. This CDR3 is 13 amino acids long. The CDR3 region is CASSLERTGGYTF. The DNA for the CDR3 is TGTGCCAGCAGCTTAGAGAGGACGGGTGGCTACACCTTC.

This clonotype was counted between two and nine times. The CDR3 bases are TGTGCCACCAGTGATCGGGATTTTAATCTCGTCGGGGAGCTGTTTTTT. Protein product: CATSDRDFNLVGELFF. The rearrangement uses TRBV24-1 and TRBJ2-2; possibly TRBD2 for D (5 bases). This CDR3 comprises 16 residues. Trimming took off 3 bases at V and 7 bases at J, with 17 bases between the two ends. Germline loops: CDR1 KGHDR, CDR2 SFDVKD.

This clonotype was observed at least ten times. CDR3 bases: TGTGCCAGCAGTCTATCTGGGACTCTGTACAATGAGCAGTTCTTC. Protein sequence: CASSLSGTLYNEQFF. The chain links TRBV2 to TRBJ2-1; TRBD2 might be the D (6 bases). The CDR3 contains 15 residues. Trimming took off 5 bases at V and 4 bases at J, with 15 bases between the two ends. Looked up from germline, CDR1 is SNHLY and CDR2 is FYNNEI. Variable domain in full (rest from reference TRBV2 and TRBJ2-1): EPEVTQTPSHQVTQMGQEVILRCVPISNHLYFYWYRQILGQKVEFLVSFYNNEISEKSEIFDDQFSVERPDGSNFTLKIRSTKLEDSAMYFCASSLSGTLYNEQFFGPGTRLTVL.

This clonotype showed up just once. This chain connects TRBV28 to TRBJ2-1; 15 nucleotides match TRBD2. This CDR3 spans 16 amino acids. V trimming: 5 bases; J trimming: 6 bases; junction bases outside the gene matches: 5. Germline lookup yields CDR1 MDHEN and CDR2 SYDVKM. The CDR3 DNA reads TGTGCCAGCAGTAGAATGGGACTAGCGGGAGGCAATGAGCAGTTCTTC. Amino acid sequence: CASSRMGLAGGNEQFF.

The sample holds many counts of this clonotype. The V and J genes are TRBV7-9 and TRBJ2-5, with D possibly called TRBD1 or TRBD2 (6 bases each). The CDR3 runs to 16 residues. Germline V gives CDR1 SEHNR, CDR2 FQNEAQ (reference sequence). The V end was cut by 4 bases, the J end by 5 bases, with 20 bases between. The CDR3 here is CASSYPPGHREETQYF. As DNA, the CDR3 is TGTGCCAGCAGCTACCCCCCGGGACACCGGGAGGAGACCCAGTACTTC.

The chain recombines TRBV20-1 with TRBJ1-5; D not resolved. CDR3 size: 12 residues. V was shortened by 5 bases and J by 7 bases, with 12 bases between the two germline ends. Germline lookup yields CDR1 DFQATT and CDR2 SNEGSKA (reference sequence). The CDR3 DNA reads as TGCAGTGCTCTCGGACTAAACCAGCCCCAGCATTTT. Protein: CSALGLNQPQHF.

Many counts were recorded for this clonotype. The J gene is TRBJ1-1, the V gene TRBV6-1; 10 nucleotides match TRBD1. Germline-derived CDR1 and CDR2 are MNHNS and SASEGT. Trimming took 1 base from V and 8 from J; bases not matched to a gene: 10. This CDR3 contains 16 residues. The CDR3 DNA is TGTGCCAGCAGTGAAGTCTCGACAGGGGGCCAGATAGAAGCTTTCTTT. The encoded protein is CASSEVSTGGQIEAFF.

The V call is TRBV4-3, the J call TRBJ2-1, with D uncertain. V was trimmed by 0 bases and J by 4 bases, leaving 10 bases between them. Germline V CDR1 and CDR2: LGHNA, YSLEER. The length of the CDR3 is 15 residues. The CDR3 loop reads CASSQDVGRYNEQFF. The CDR3 region has the DNA TGCGCCAGCAGCCAAGATGTCGGTAGATACAATGAGCAGTTCTTC.

This clonotype was observed a few times. This chain joins TRBV12-3 or TRBV12-4 and TRBJ2-6; 9 bases line up with TRBD2. V shed 7 bases, J shed 0 bases, and the junction held 10 bases outside the gene matches. The CDR3 totals 18 residues. CDR3 in amino acids: CASTAPSGGYSGANVLTF. As DNA, the CDR3 is TGTGCCAGCACCGCGCCGAGCGGGGGGTACTCTGGGGCCAACGTCCTGACTTTC.